This note documents a single T cell receptor (beta chain) sequence. The antigen is unknown. The entry originates in a study of T cell responses to AZD1222 COVID-19 vaccine. At the level of the study: It was second doses at about 4 or about 12 weeks that were pooled.

The table came from immunoSEQ multiplex PCR; TCRdb's copy has only in-frame clones and leaves some out. This repertoire shows 200,000 or so clones, 90% to 95% found once; its top ten account for 7.5% to 10%. Study outcomes and limitations: White British people made up most donors, females outnumbered males, and clonal diversity was possibly underestimated. A reported finding is that nearly half of spike-specific TCRs target unmutated variant regions.

This CDR3 region has 13 residues. Germline assignment: CDR1 SNHLY and CDR2 FYNNEI. The trim removed 6 bases at V and 9 bases at J, leaving 5 bases unmatched. The rearrangement uses TRBV2 and TRBJ2-2; 9 bases line up with TRBD2. The receptor was derived from an adult in good health. The source material was peripheral blood, sampled on day 0 of AZD1222 vaccination. Written as DNA, the CDR3 is TGTGCCAGCAGACTAGGGACTAGCTGGGAGCTGTTTTTT. Encoded protein: CASRLGTSWELFF.